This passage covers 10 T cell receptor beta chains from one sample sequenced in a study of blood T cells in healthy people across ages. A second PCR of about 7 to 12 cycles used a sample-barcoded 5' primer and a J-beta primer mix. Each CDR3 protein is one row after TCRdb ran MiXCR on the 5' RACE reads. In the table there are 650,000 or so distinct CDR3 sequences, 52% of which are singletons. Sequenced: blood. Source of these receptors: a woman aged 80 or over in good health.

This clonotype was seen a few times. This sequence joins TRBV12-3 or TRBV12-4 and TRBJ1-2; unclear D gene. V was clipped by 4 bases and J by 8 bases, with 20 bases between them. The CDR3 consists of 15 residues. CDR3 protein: CASSSAHEAHWGYTF. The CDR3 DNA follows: TGTGCCAGCAGTTCCGCCCATGAGGCGCACTGGGGCTACACCTTC.

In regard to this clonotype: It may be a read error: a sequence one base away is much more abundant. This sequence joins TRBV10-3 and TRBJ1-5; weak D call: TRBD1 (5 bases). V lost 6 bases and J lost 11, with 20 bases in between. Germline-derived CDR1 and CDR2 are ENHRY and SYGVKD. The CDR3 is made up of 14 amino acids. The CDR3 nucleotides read TGTGCCATCAGGAGTCGGGACGGCGTTTCAGCCCAGCATTTT. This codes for CAIRSRDGVSAQHF.

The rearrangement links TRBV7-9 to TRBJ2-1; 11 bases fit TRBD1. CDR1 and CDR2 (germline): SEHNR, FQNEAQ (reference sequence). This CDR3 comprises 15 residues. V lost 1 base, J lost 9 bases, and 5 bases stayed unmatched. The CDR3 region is CASSLVDRGPREQFF. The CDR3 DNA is TGTGCCAGCAGCTTAGTGGACAGGGGGCCTCGTGAGCAGTTCTTC.

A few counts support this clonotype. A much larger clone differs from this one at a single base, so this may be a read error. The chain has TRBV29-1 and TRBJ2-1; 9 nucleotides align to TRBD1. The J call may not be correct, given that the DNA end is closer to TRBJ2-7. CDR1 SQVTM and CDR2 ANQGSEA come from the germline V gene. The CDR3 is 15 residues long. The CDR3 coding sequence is TGCAGCGTTGTTCCGGACAGGGGAAAATACAATGAGCAGTACTTC. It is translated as CSVVPDRGKYNEQYF.

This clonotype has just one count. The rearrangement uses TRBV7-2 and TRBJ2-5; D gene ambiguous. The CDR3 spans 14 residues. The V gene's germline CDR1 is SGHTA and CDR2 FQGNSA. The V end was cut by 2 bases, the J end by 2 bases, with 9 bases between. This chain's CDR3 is CASSLNFGQETQYF. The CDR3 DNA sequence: TGTGCCAGCAGCTTAAACTTTGGGCAAGAGACCCAGTACTTC.

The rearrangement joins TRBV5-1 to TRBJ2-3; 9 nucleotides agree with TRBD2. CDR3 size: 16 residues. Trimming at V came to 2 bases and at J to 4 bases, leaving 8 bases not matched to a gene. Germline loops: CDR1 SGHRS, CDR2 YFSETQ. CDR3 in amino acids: CASSFGNSGGSDTQYF. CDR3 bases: TGCGCCAGCAGCTTCGGAAATAGCGGGGGTTCAGATACGCAGTATTTT.

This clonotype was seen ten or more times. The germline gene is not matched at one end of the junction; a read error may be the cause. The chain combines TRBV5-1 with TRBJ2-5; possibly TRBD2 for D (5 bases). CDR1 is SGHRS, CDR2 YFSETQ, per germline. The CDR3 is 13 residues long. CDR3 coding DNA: TGTGCCAGCAGCTTCCGGGGCCAAGAGACCCAGTACTTC. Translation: CASSFRGQETQYF.

The CDR3 protein is CASSQDGLLNEKLFF. The DNA for the CDR3 is TGCGCCAGCAGCCAAGACGGGCTCCTCAATGAAAAACTGTTTTTT. J is TRBJ1-4 and V is TRBV4-3; no firm D call. Germline values: CDR1 LGHNA, CDR2 YSLEER. V lost 0 bases and J lost 5, with 10 bases in between. The CDR3 loop spans 15 amino acids.

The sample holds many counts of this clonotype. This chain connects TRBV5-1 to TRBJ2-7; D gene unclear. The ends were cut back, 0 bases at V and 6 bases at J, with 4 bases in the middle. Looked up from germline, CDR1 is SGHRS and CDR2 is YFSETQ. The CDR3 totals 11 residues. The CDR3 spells CASSLALEQYF. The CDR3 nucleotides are TGCGCCAGCAGCTTGGCTCTCGAGCAGTACTTC.

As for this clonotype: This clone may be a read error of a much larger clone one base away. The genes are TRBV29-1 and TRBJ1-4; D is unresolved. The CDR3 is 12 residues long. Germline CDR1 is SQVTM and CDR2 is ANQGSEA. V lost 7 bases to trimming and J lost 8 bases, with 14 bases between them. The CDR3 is CSGQETREKLFF. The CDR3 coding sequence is TGCAGCGGACAAGAAACAAGGGAAAAACTGTTTTTT. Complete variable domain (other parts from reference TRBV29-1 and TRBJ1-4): SAVISQKPSRDICQRGTSLTIQCQVDSQVTMMFWYRQQPGQSLTLIATANQGSEATYESGFVIDKFPISRPNLTFSTLTVSNMSPEDSSIYLCSGQETREKLFFGSGTQLSVL.